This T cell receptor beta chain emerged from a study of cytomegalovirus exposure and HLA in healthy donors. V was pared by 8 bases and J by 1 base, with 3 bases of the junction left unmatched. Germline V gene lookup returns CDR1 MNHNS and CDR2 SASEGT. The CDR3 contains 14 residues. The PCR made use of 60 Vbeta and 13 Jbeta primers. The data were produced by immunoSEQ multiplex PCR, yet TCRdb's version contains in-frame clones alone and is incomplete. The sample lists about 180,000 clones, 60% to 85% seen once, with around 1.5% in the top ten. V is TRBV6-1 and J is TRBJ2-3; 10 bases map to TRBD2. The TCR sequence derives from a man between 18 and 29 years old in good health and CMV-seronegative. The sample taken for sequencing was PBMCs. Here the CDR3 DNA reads TGTGCCAGCTCCCTAGCGGGAGGCACAGATACGCAGTATTTT. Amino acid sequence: CASSLAGGTDTQYF.